A selection of T cell receptor beta chains follows, all from one sample in a study of T cells expressing NK-cell markers. TCRdb re-called the 5' RACE reads and catalogs CDR3 proteins one per entry, DNA excluded. The sample table sets out fewer than 300,000 distinct CDR3 sequences. Sequencing was carried out using blood T cells: a sorted CD56 or NKG2C T cell subset, CD4+ or CD8+ T cells, or bulk PBMC T cells (not recorded which). The receptors originated from a woman between 18 and 70 years old in good health. Each CDR3 is given with its conserved first and last residue. Fields, in order: J gene, V gene, CDR3 protein.

TRBJ1-1,TRBV29-1,CSVEAQGSPLVAFF
TRBJ2-3,TRBV4-3,CASSQVQRGGQIADTQYF
TRBJ2-2,TRBV3-1,CASSHPYAGTGWNTGELFF
TRBJ2-7,TRBV7-2,CASSPGTRNYEQYF
TRBJ2-1,TRBV12-3/TRBV12-4,CASSSTSGGAKEQFF
TRBJ1-6,TRBV25-1,CASSSRTGGSPLHF
TRBJ2-3,TRBV9,CASSVRTSGRATDTQYF
TRBJ2-6,TRBV19,CASRPTGTGANVLTF
TRBJ1-4,TRBV30,CAWSLRLREKLFF
TRBJ2-2,TRBV5-1,CASSLGLAGATGELFF
TRBJ2-1,TRBV15,CATSGRLAGYNEQFF
TRBJ1-2,TRBV5-1,CASSWGNRSRDGYTF
TRBJ2-5,TRBV19,CASSKPGHDFGLNQETQYF
TRBJ2-3,TRBV29-1,CSGSQGYTDTQYF
TRBJ2-1,TRBV12-3/TRBV12-4,CASSLEDTVRSSYNEQFF
TRBJ2-2,TRBV9,CASSVEASGVNTGELFF
TRBJ2-5,TRBV29-1,CSAPGPALGETQYF
TRBJ2-1,TRBV20-1,CSALLPRSYNEQFF
TRBJ2-7,TRBV6-2/TRBV6-3,CASSYGGRPSSYEQYF
TRBJ2-3,TRBV14,CASSHRVGSTDTQYF
TRBJ2-5,TRBV6-5,CASSYVGQGATETQYF
TRBJ1-1,TRBV6-5,CASSWLGPNTEAFF
TRBJ2-2,TRBV15,CATSRARTGELFF
TRBJ2-7,TRBV7-2,CASSFRGSGTSGNEQYF
TRBJ2-1,TRBV5-4,CATQPGQRYNEQFF
TRBJ2-7,TRBV5-1,CASSPNRYGTFYEQYF
TRBJ2-1,TRBV4-3,CASSQSGQSLGLNEQFF
TRBJ1-2,TRBV20-1,CSARRGTSTNYGYTF
TRBJ2-2,TRBV6-2/TRBV6-3,CASRDDPLAGELFF
TRBJ2-5,TRBV6-2/TRBV6-3,CASSSRRGVHQETQYF
TRBJ1-1,TRBV12-3/TRBV12-4,CASSFGGLMKSNTEAFF
TRBJ1-4,TRBV12-3/TRBV12-4,CASSLNKGGGEKLFF
TRBJ1-4,TRBV18,CASSLLTTNEKLFF
TRBJ1-3,TRBV7-9,CASSLQGASGNTIYF
TRBJ2-3,TRBV29-1,CSAPPGAADTQYF
TRBJ1-1,TRBV9,CASSGGQARAEAFF
TRBJ1-2,TRBV12-3/TRBV12-4,CASSALYYGYTF
TRBJ2-1,TRBV6-1,CASSHDSNSNEQFF
TRBJ2-4,TRBV20-1,CSARSAGEWIQYF
TRBJ2-1,TRBV28,CASSRGLLSGTDEQFF
TRBJ2-7,TRBV11-2,CASRTRGHTSGGATEQYF
TRBJ1-1,TRBV7-2,CASSGRWSEAFF